The T cell receptor (beta chain) described here comes from a study of post-analysis software for immune sequencing data. Study in general: Disease courses included relapsing-remitting, secondary progressive and progressive-relapsing multiple sclerosis. Study observations and caveats: Normalized Chao1 diversity was significantly lower in multiple sclerosis patients than in controls. Included in a set of about 5 TRBV segments more frequent in patients than controls were TRBV5-6, TRBV5-1 and TRBV20-1. F measure clustering grouped samples strongly by preparation batch.

Researchers reported that TCR beta cDNA libraries carried unique molecular identifiers. The source material, about 0.9 to 10 million T cells, gave rise to 500,000 or so cDNA molecules. TCRdb reprocessed the PCR reads via MiXCR and lists one record per CDR3 protein. This table holds about 500,000 distinct CDR3 sequences, roughly 46% found once. Trimming removed 3 bases at V and 8 bases at J, with 8 bases between. The CDR3 sequence is 12 residues long. Germline V gene data show CDR1 as PRHDT and CDR2 as FYEKMQ (reference sequence). As concerns this clonotype: Its specificity is not known.

The chain couples TRBV13 to TRBJ2-1, with D unresolved. Sequencing input: blood. This receptor was identified in a girl aged 5 to 17 with multiple sclerosis. The CDR3 region has the DNA TGTGCCAGCAGCTTGGGGATCGATGAGCAGTTCTTC. Amino acids: CASSLGIDEQFF.